A selection of T cell receptor beta chains follows, all from one sample in a study of radiotherapy plus CTLA-4 blockade in lung cancer. The repertoire was sequenced with immunoSEQ multiplex PCR; TCRdb's copy has only in-frame clones and lacks some. The sample holds roughly 78,000 clones, 78% seen once. The sequencing used peripheral blood, collected from a patient treated with radiotherapy plus ipilimumab. These receptors all stem from a human donor with non-small cell lung cancer who had a complete response to radiotherapy plus ipilimumab. Both conserved end residues are trimmed from each CDR3. Each record gives: CDR3 length, V gene, J gene, CDR3 protein.

12	TRBV30	TRBJ1-2	ASSAARAYYGYT
11	TRBV7-6	TRBJ1-2	ASSRTVNYGYT
14	TRBV6-6	TRBJ1-6	ASSYSGPLGDSPLH
13	TRBV27	TRBJ1-2	ASSLWGGPNYGYT
12	TRBV6-6	TRBJ2-1	ASSYLAGGDEQF
15	TRBV5-6	TRBJ2-7	ASSWGTGNRISYEQY
13	TRBV6-7	TRBJ1-1	ASSYGAGGSPEAF
14	TRBV14	TRBJ2-2	ASSQDLGTGAGELF
12	TRBV6-6	TRBJ2-7	ASSPDRSSYEQY
13	TRBV11-2	TRBJ2-2	ASSFRQINTGELF
12	TRBV5-5	TRBJ1-5	ASSPLFGNQPQH
13	TRBV10-3	TRBJ1-1	AISGHVRGHHGAF
11	TRBV6-1	TRBJ1-1	ASSELAYGEAF
16	TRBV4-1	TRBJ2-3	ASSHLERGAGGTDTQY
13	TRBV6-5	TRBJ2-5	AKPGLAGPGETQY
14	TRBV5-8	TRBJ2-5	ASSLSRGGRQETQY
13	TRBV5-1	TRBJ2-5	ASSLTTSGGETQY
11	TRBV4-2	TRBJ2-5	ASSQGGTGTQY
9	TRBV30	TRBJ2-5	AWGGGETQY
12	TRBV30	TRBJ1-2	AWSVRLPNYGYT
8	TRBV7-9	TRBJ2-3	ASERDTQY
9	TRBV7-9	TRBJ1-2	ASSLGRNYT
13	TRBV6-1	TRBJ2-3	ASLGWREQGDTQY
15	TRBV7-9	TRBJ1-2	ASSSSLSGSSGYGYT
13	TRBV6-1	TRBJ1-2	ASSESWGTGYGYT
9	TRBV2	TRBJ1-4	ASRVRGPLF
13	TRBV9	TRBJ2-5	ASSDFGQGGETQY